These 16 T cell receptor beta chains were sequenced from one sample in a study of blood T cell repertoires in COVID-19 (dated by TCRdb to 2020 to 2021). The receptor library was made with the immunoSEQ multiplex PCR assay. TCRdb took over this immuneACCESS table, retaining in-frame rearrangements with V and J assigned. Such tables are incomplete; in checked studies, under half of the missing clones stem from an unresolved V gene, and the remainder is unexplained. The sample table lists 20,000 to 25,000 clones, 89% of them with a count of one. The ten largest clones add up to roughly 25% of the sample. The sample comprised peripheral blood. Receptors were obtained from a human donor with active COVID-19. The donor label of this sample is uncertain.

The gene calls are TRBV28 and TRBJ2-7; 10 nucleotides agree with TRBD1. Germline values: CDR1 MDHEN, CDR2 SYDVKM. CDR3 length: 15 residues. With 4 bases clipped from V and 3 bases from J, the junction kept 6 bases outside the gene matches. CDR3 DNA sequence: TGTGCCAGCAGTTCGCCGGGACAGGGGTTCTACGAGCAGTACTTC. Its protein is CASSSPGQGFYEQYF.

The V gene is TRBV3-1 (or the pseudogene TRBV3-2), the J gene TRBJ2-1; 13 nucleotides line up with TRBD2. This CDR3 spans 16 amino acids. Germline values: CDR1 LGHDT, CDR2 YNNKEL (reference sequence). The ends lost 4 bases at V and 8 bases at J; junction bases unmatched: 8. CDR3 DNA: TGTGCCAGCAGCCCTATTACTAGCGGGGGGGCGGATGAGCAGTTCTTC. Residues: CASSPITSGGADEQFF.

The gene calls are TRBV14 and TRBJ2-3, with 7 bases matching TRBD1. The length of the CDR3 is 16 residues. CDR1 SGHDN and CDR2 FVKESK come from the germline V gene. The J segment lost 9 bases and the V segment lost 1 base, leaving 13 bases of the junction unmatched. CDR3 sequence: CASSQADRWRSTTQYF. The CDR3, as DNA: TGTGCCAGCAGCCAAGCGGACAGGTGGAGGTCCACAACGCAGTATTTT.

In nucleotides, the CDR3 is TGCAGCGTCTACGGACAGGGCGGAAATTTCGGGGCTTTCTTT. Amino acid sequence: CSVYGQGGNFGAFF. The rearrangement joins TRBV29-1 to TRBJ1-1, with 8 bases matching TRBD1. V lost 6 bases, J lost 11 bases, and 17 bases stayed unmatched. Germline V gene data show CDR1 as SQVTM and CDR2 as ANQGSEA. This CDR3 contains 14 residues.

V and J are TRBV21-1 and TRBJ2-2; the table's D gene call, TRBD1, was not cross checked with the DNA. TRBV21-1 is assigned pseudogene status. This CDR3 has 20 amino acids. The CDR3 nucleotides read TGTGCCAGCAGAGGCCGGGACAGGGGGCGAAAGCGTCCGGACACCGGGGAGCTGTTTTTT. Its protein is CASRGRDRGRKRPDTGELFF.

Here the CDR3 DNA reads TGCGCCAGCAGCTTAACGGGAACCTCTGGAAACACCATATATTTT. It yields the protein CASSLTGTSGNTIYF. This chain links TRBV5-1 with TRBJ1-3; D is ambiguous. With 2 bases removed from V and 0 bases from J, the gap between germline ends came to 9 bases. Germline values: CDR1 SGHRS, CDR2 YFSETQ. The CDR3 runs to 15 residues.

J is TRBJ1-5 and V is TRBV7-9; D is unresolved. From germline, CDR1 is SEHNR and CDR2 FQNEAQ (reference sequence). This CDR3 is 14 amino acids long. Trimming shortened V by 4 bases and J by 2 bases, and 9 bases separated the two germline ends. CDR3 residues: CASSSGEGNQPQHF. The CDR3 nucleotides are TGTGCCAGCAGCTCTGGAGAGGGCAATCAGCCCCAGCATTTT.

The chain joins TRBV7-9 to TRBJ2-1, with TRBD2 matching over 13 bases. V gave up 6 bases and J gave up 4 bases; unmatched junction bases: 12. CDR1 is SEHNR, CDR2 FQNEAQ, per germline (reference sequence). The length of the CDR3 is 18 residues. CDR3 coding DNA: TGTGCCAGCAGTTCGACTAGCGGGGGGACCCGCCTTTACAATGAGCAGTTCTTC. It translates to CASSSTSGGTRLYNEQFF.

This clone has just one count. The chain links TRBV11-3 to TRBJ2-7, with D tentatively TRBD2 (6 bases). This CDR3 region has 16 residues. Per germline, CDR1 SGHNT and CDR2 YENEEA. Trimming took off 3 bases at V and 1 base at J, with 16 bases between the two ends. The CDR3 coding sequence is TGTGCCAGCAGCTTTCCATTTACCGGGAGATCCTACGAGCAGTACTTC. Its translation is CASSFPFTGRSYEQYF.

The rearrangement uses TRBV4-1 and TRBJ2-3, with D hard to call. CDR3 size: 15 residues. The germline V and J ends were trimmed by 1 base and 0 bases, with 8 bases remaining between them. Looked up from germline, CDR1 is MGHRA and CDR2 is YSYEKL. CDR3 in amino acids: CASSQGTRSTDTQYF. CDR3 nucleotide sequence: TGCGCCAGCAGCCAAGGAACGAGGAGCACAGATACGCAGTATTTT.

The J gene is TRBJ2-1, the V gene TRBV5-5; 7 positions match TRBD1. V lost 2 bases and J lost 7; bases outside the gene matches: 3. CDR1 and CDR2 (germline): SGHKS, YYEKEE (reference sequence). The CDR3 covers 13 residues. The CDR3 region is CASSLAQGNEQFF. The CDR3 nucleotides are TGTGCCAGCAGCTTAGCACAGGGGAATGAGCAGTTCTTC.

The chain recombines TRBV6-5 with TRBJ1-1; D may be TRBD1 (6 bases). This CDR3 contains 14 residues. CDR1 MNHEY and CDR2 SVGAGI come from the germline V gene. Trimming removed 4 bases at V and 4 bases at J, with 13 bases between. The CDR3 here is CASSLSQGSTEAFF. The CDR3 DNA reads TGTGCCAGCAGTTTGTCACAGGGTAGCACTGAAGCTTTCTTT.

Worth noting for this clone: The junction shows a germline mismatch at one end, possibly a read error. The V gene is TRBV7-3, the J gene TRBJ1-1; TRBD1 might be the D (5 bases). This CDR3 contains 10 residues. Germline CDR1 and CDR2: SGHTA and FQGTGA. CDR3 sequence: CASRPGGVIF. The CDR3 DNA reads as TGTGCCAGCCGCCCCGGGGGAGTTATCTTT.

This clone has a handful of counts. The V gene is TRBV10-2, the J gene TRBJ2-6; D is undetermined. Germline V gene sequence: CDR1 WSHSY, CDR2 SAAADI. Trimming took 4 bases from V and 4 from J, leaving 5 bases between them. There are 13 residues in the CDR3. The CDR3 loop reads CASSAIGANVLTF. DNA for the CDR3: TGCGCCAGCAGTGCAATCGGGGCCAACGTCCTGACTTTC.

The V call is TRBV10-3, the J call TRBJ1-4, with 7 bases matching TRBD1. The CDR3 contains 14 residues. The ends lost 6 bases at V and 5 bases at J; junction bases unmatched: 6. CDR1 ENHRY and CDR2 SYGVKD come from the germline V gene. The CDR3 region is CAIRRTGVNEKLFF. CDR3 bases: TGTGCCATCAGGAGAACAGGGGTCAATGAAAAACTGTTTTTT.

This clone was recorded a few times. The chain combines TRBV28 with TRBJ1-2; TRBD1 matches 7 bases. V trimming: 6 bases; J trimming: 3 bases; junction bases outside the gene matches: 4. Germline CDR1 reads MDHEN; CDR2 reads SYDVKM. CDR3 length equals 13 residues. CDR3 DNA: TGTGCCAGCAGACTACAGGGGCACTATGGCTACACCTTC. Translating it yields CASRLQGHYGYTF.